This T cell receptor (beta chain) was retrieved from a study of regulatory T cells in long-lasting Graves disease. At the level of the study: Recently diagnosed Graves' patients had received antithyroid drugs for under 3 months.

This clonotype was observed many times. TCR beta libraries were built with iRepertoire HTBI primers and Arm-PCR of CDR3 regions. MiXCR was run by TCRdb on the multiplex PCR reads, yielding one entry per CDR3 protein. The table records 350,000 to 400,000 distinct CDR3 sequences, roughly 15% of them present only once. Time point defined: newly diagnosed GD, antithyroid drugs for less than 3 months. Isolated PBMC RNA provided the starting material for the TCR library. In germline, CDR1 is SGHAT, CDR2 FQNNGV. The V gene lost 1 base and the J gene lost 0 bases, with 6 bases spanning the gap. CDR3 size: 14 residues. This same sample was also part of a study on T cells in Graves' hyperthyroidism and ophthalmopathy. That source adds: Stable hyperthyroidism was told apart from ophthalmopathy by a model built on 13 V-J features.

Sequenced material: peripheral blood mononuclear cells (PBMCs), taken at new diagnosis, from a patient treated with antithyroid drugs. This receptor was obtained from a woman aged 18-29 years with Graves disease. The V and J genes are TRBV11-2 and TRBJ2-5; D not resolved. CDR3 in DNA: TGTGCCAGCAGCTTAGCTCGGTACCAAGAGACCCAGTACTTC. It encodes CASSLARYQETQYF. The full variable domain, in which reference TRBV11-2 and TRBJ2-5 provide the parts outside the CDR3, is EAGVAQSPRYKIIEKRQSVAFWCNPISGHATLYWYQQILGQGPKLLIQFQNNGVVDDSQLPKDRFSAERLKGVDSTLKIQPAKLEDSAVYLCASSLARYQETQYFGPGTRLLVL.